One and the same sample provided the 22 T cell receptor beta chains below, sequenced in a study of blood T cell repertoires in COVID-19. Sequencing was performed with immunoSEQ multiplex PCR; in TCRdb, only in-frame clones are kept and a portion is missing. There are over 200,000 clones in the sample; around 83% occur only once, and under 2.5% lies in the top ten. The sequenced sample was peripheral blood. The receptors come from a man aged 35 to 55 who had recovered from COVID-19.

Remarks on this clone: Distinct nucleotide sequences in the sample also encode this CDR3. The chain is built from TRBV29-1 and TRBJ2-5, with D tentatively TRBD2 (6 bases). Germline V gene lookup returns CDR1 SQVTM and CDR2 ANQGSEA. The V gene lost 1 base and the J gene lost 4 bases, with 7 bases spanning the gap. The CDR3 contains 12 residues. Written as DNA, the CDR3 is TGCAGCGTTGAAGGGGGAGGAGAGACCCAGTACTTC. It encodes CSVEGGGETQYF.

This clone came up a few times. V gene TRBV19 combines with J gene TRBJ1-2, with a possible D match to TRBD1 (6 bases). The CDR3 contains 13 residues. In germline, CDR1 is LNHDA, CDR2 SQIVND (reference sequence). Trimming shortened V by 5 bases and J by 5 bases, and 12 bases separated the two germline ends. CDR3 region: CASSLGTRYGYTF. The CDR3 nucleotides are TGTGCCAGTAGTTTAGGGACACGATATGGCTACACCTTC.

This clone was seen a few times. Additional DNA sequences in this sample encode the identical CDR3. The V gene is TRBV7-9, the J gene TRBJ1-1; TRBD1 matches at 9 bases. This CDR3 is 14 amino acids long. Looked up from germline, CDR1 is SEHNR and CDR2 is FQNEAQ (reference sequence). The V segment lost 3 bases and the J segment 3 bases; nucleotides outside the gene matches: 2. CDR3 DNA: TGTGCCAGCAGCTTCTGGGACAGGGACACTGAAGCTTTCTTT. The encoded protein is CASSFWDRDTEAFF. The variable domain in full, with the rest retrieved from reference TRBV7-9 and TRBJ1-1, is DTGVSQNPRHKITKRGQNVTFRCDPISEHNRLYWYRQTLGQGPEFLTYFQNEAQLEKSRLLSDRFSAERPKGSFSTLEIQRTEQGDSAMYLCASSFWDRDTEAFFGQGTRLTVV.

This clone was seen just once. This sequence joins TRBV10-3 and TRBJ1-1; maybe TRBD1 (6 bases). CDR3 length: 12 amino acids. V was pared by 9 bases and J by 10 bases, with 18 bases between. CDR1 and CDR2 (germline): ENHRY, SYGVKD. The CDR3 here is CAMRPEGGGAFF. Written as DNA, the CDR3 is TGTGCCATGCGTCCAGAGGGGGGGGGAGCTTTCTTT.

CDR3 in DNA: TGCGCCAGCAGTCAATTCGACAGGGTGGAGAGTCTAGCCAAAAACATTCAGTACTTC. This translates into CASSQFDRVESLAKNIQYF. This chain links TRBV23-1 with TRBJ2-4, with 7 bases fitting TRBD1. TRBV23-1 is an ORF, with its function uncertain. Unmatched junction bases numbered 12, after V lost 1 base and J lost 0 bases. The CDR3 contains 19 residues.

The gene calls are TRBV7-7 and TRBJ2-7; TRBD2 agrees at 7 bases. Germline lookup yields CDR1 SSHAT and CDR2 FNYEAQ (reference sequence). There are 14 residues in the CDR3. V lost 3 bases to trimming and J lost 3 bases; unmatched junction nucleotides: 5. CDR3 in amino acids: CASSFAGRDYEQYF. DNA for the CDR3: TGTGCCAGCAGCTTTGCGGGGAGGGACTACGAGCAGTACTTC.

This clone was seen only once. V gene TRBV15 combines with J gene TRBJ1-6; D perhaps matches TRBD1 (5 bases). Germline V CDR1 and CDR2: LNHNV, YYDKDF (reference sequence). Trimming stripped 5 bases from V and 10 bases from J, with 21 bases between. The CDR3 totals 16 residues. Here the CDR3 reads CATSEGAGVGRSPLHF. The CDR3 nucleotides read TGTGCCACCAGCGAAGGGGCGGGGGTTGGAAGGTCACCCCTCCACTTT.

The V and J genes are TRBV7-9 and TRBJ2-6; tentative D call: TRBD2 (6 bases). Germline CDR1 reads SEHNR; CDR2 reads FQNEAQ (reference sequence). The CDR3 consists of 17 residues. V was clipped by 8 bases and J by 0 bases, with 17 bases between them. DNA of the CDR3: TGTGCCAGCGGGAGGAGGCCTAGGGGCTCTGGGGCCAACGTCCTGACTTTC. Translating gives CASGRRPRGSGANVLTF.

The chain recombines TRBV11-2 with TRBJ1-5; the D is unclear. Between the trimmed V and J ends, which lost 5 bases and 5 bases, there was a span of 13 bases. The germline V gene has CDR1 SGHAT and CDR2 FQNNGV. The CDR3 contains 14 residues. The CDR3 DNA reads as TGTGCCAGCAGCCCTCAACCCCAGGATCAGCCCCAGCATTTT. The encoded protein is CASSPQPQDQPQHF.

This clone was picked up a small number of times. The same CDR3 can be traced to other DNA sequences in this sample. The gene calls are TRBV11-2 and TRBJ1-1; D is undetermined. This CDR3 has 12 residues. Trimming stripped 3 bases from V and 3 bases from J, with 5 bases between. Per germline, CDR1 SGHAT and CDR2 FQNNGV. CDR3 residues: CASSFRDTEAFF. CDR3 DNA sequence: TGTGCCAGCAGCTTCCGAGACACTGAAGCTTTCTTT.

The V gene is TRBV13, the J gene TRBJ1-2, with TRBD1 identical over 9 bases. Trimming cost V 4 bases and J 6 bases; bases outside gene matches: 12. Germline lookup yields CDR1 PRHDT and CDR2 FYEKMQ (reference sequence). The CDR3 is 16 amino acids. For the CDR3, the DNA is TGTGCCAGCAGCTCAACAGGGGGCCTCCTCTCCCATGGCTACACCTTC. Translating it yields CASSSTGGLLSHGYTF.

The V and J genes are TRBV15 and TRBJ2-7; D is uncertain. This CDR3 contains 13 residues. CDR1 is LNHNV and CDR2 is YYDKDF in the germline V gene (reference sequence). V lost 1 base and J lost 4, with 8 bases in between. CDR3 DNA sequence: TGTGCCACCAGCAGAGTACTGCTATACGAGCAGTACTTC. Translating it yields CATSRVLLYEQYF.

The CDR3 nucleotides read TGTGCCACTGGGGGACGAGGGGGAGTCCAGTACTTC. As protein: CATGGRGGVQYF. This chain uses TRBV6-5 with TRBJ2-7; D perhaps matches TRBD1 (6 bases). The CDR3 spans 12 residues. The V end was cut by 10 bases, the J end by 10 bases, with 20 bases between. Germline CDR1 is MNHEY and CDR2 is SVGAGI.

This chain connects TRBV4-3 to TRBJ1-1; TRBD1 might be the D (6 bases). CDR3 size: 17 residues. Germline-derived CDR1 and CDR2 are LGHNA and YSLEER. V lost 0 bases and J lost 2, with 16 bases in between. In nucleotides, the CDR3 is TGCGCCAGCAGCCAAGATCTGGCAGGGGTGTTAAACACTGAAGCTTTCTTT. It yields the protein CASSQDLAGVLNTEAFF.

The chain recombines TRBV5-6 with TRBJ1-5; maybe TRBD1 (5 bases). The CDR3 is 14 amino acids. The germline CDR1 and CDR2 sequences are SGHDT and YYEEEE. V lost 3 bases to trimming and J lost 0 bases, with 7 bases between them. For the CDR3, the DNA is TGTGCCAGCAGCTCGACAGATAGCAATCAGCCCCAGCATTTT. Its translation is CASSSTDSNQPQHF.

This clone was observed once. The rearrangement links TRBV6-5 to TRBJ1-6; 9 bases map to TRBD1. The CDR3 spans 15 residues. CDR1 is MNHEY, CDR2 SVGAGI, per germline. V lost 5 bases, J lost 7 bases, and 6 bases stayed unmatched. CDR3 region: CASSPDGTGNSPLHF. DNA of the CDR3: TGTGCCAGCAGTCCGGATGGGACAGGGAATTCACCCCTCCACTTT.

This clone was seen more than once but under ten times. The V call is TRBV2, the J call TRBJ2-7, with TRBD2 matching over 8 bases. This CDR3 region has 14 residues. Germline-derived CDR1 and CDR2 are SNHLY and FYNNEI. V lost 4 bases and J lost 3; bases outside the gene matches: 5. The CDR3 DNA follows: TGTGCCAGCAGTGCTGAGCGGGAGAACTACGAGCAGTACTTC. It is translated as CASSAERENYEQYF.

V gene TRBV10-3 combines with J gene TRBJ2-5, with 8 bases fitting TRBD2. V was clipped by 4 bases and J by 5 bases; unmatched bases: 6. This CDR3 has 14 amino acids. Germline V gene sequence: CDR1 ENHRY, CDR2 SYGVKD. The CDR3 DNA sequence: TGTGCCATCAGTGCCGGGGGGGCCGCTGAGACCCAGTACTTC. It is translated as CAISAGGAAETQYF.

The rearrangement links TRBV14 to TRBJ2-7; TRBD1 is a possible D gene (6 bases). Trimming took 0 bases from V and 2 from J, leaving 14 bases between them. Germline lookup yields CDR1 SGHDN and CDR2 FVKESK. CDR3 length: 16 amino acids. CDR3 loop: CASSQDLGRGPYEQYF. CDR3 bases: TGTGCCAGCAGCCAAGATTTGGGCAGGGGCCCCTACGAGCAGTACTTC.

The chain couples TRBV7-6 to TRBJ2-1, with 7 bases identical to TRBD2. The J segment lost 0 bases and the V segment lost 5 bases, leaving 7 bases of the junction unmatched. The CDR3 contains 16 residues. The germline gives CDR1 SGHVS, CDR2 FNYEAQ. CDR3 in amino acids: CASSHTSVSSYNEQFF. As DNA, the CDR3 is TGTGCCAGCAGCCACACTAGCGTGAGCTCCTACAATGAGCAGTTCTTC.

CDR3 coding DNA: TGCGCCAGCAGCCAAGAGCCCACTGGTTACACCGGGGAGCTGTTTTTT. Encoded protein: CASSQEPTGYTGELFF. The rearrangement links TRBV4-3 to TRBJ2-2, with no clear D. Germline V gene lookup returns CDR1 LGHNA and CDR2 YSLEER. This CDR3 comprises 16 residues. V was trimmed by 0 bases and J by 3 bases, leaving 11 bases between them.

The chain links TRBV7-9 to TRBJ1-2; D is ambiguous. CDR3 size: 12 residues. Looked up from germline, CDR1 is SEHNR and CDR2 is FQNEAQ (reference sequence). Trimming removed 5 bases at V and 8 bases at J, with 12 bases between. The CDR3 here is CASSLDTEGYTF. The CDR3 nucleotides read TGTGCCAGCAGCCTCGACACTGAGGGCTACACCTTC.